A single sample is the source of the 21 T cell receptor beta chains below, sequenced in a study of blood T cell repertoires in COVID-19. Clones were sequenced by immunoSEQ multiplex PCR, and TCRdb holds only the in-frame ones, with some missing. The sample lists about 180,000 clones, about 85% seen once, with roughly 2.9% in the top ten. Sequenced material: peripheral blood. The receptors were gathered from a woman aged 25-40 years with active or convalescent COVID-19.

The chain joins TRBV5-1 to TRBJ1-6, with unresolved D. The CDR3 length is 12 residues. V was trimmed by 4 bases and J by 13 bases, leaving 12 bases between them. The germline gives CDR1 SGHRS, CDR2 YFSETQ. The DNA of the CDR3 is TGCGCCAGCAGCGGTCCCGGGTCCCCCCTCCACTTT. It translates to CASSGPGSPLHF.

The genes are TRBV9 and TRBJ2-3, with 7 positions matching TRBD2. Germline V gene sequence: CDR1 SGDLS, CDR2 YYNGEE. Trimming at V came to 0 bases and at J to 1 base, leaving 8 bases not matched to a gene. This CDR3 spans 17 amino acids. The CDR3 protein is CASSVVGRLAGTDTQYF. The CDR3 region has the DNA TGTGCCAGCAGCGTAGTGGGTCGGCTAGCGGGCACAGATACGCAGTATTTT.

This clone was observed a handful of times. The chain couples TRBV10-2 to TRBJ2-3; 11 nucleotides agree with TRBD2. The CDR3 sequence is 19 residues long. CDR1 and CDR2 from the germline V gene are WSHSY and SAAADI. Losses at the gene ends were 5 bases for V and 0 bases for J; bases not matched to a gene: 13. In DNA, the CDR3 is TGCGCCAGCAGTAAACTAGCGGGGGCCGGATTAGTTAGCACAGATACGCAGTATTTT. It is translated as CASSKLAGAGLVSTDTQYF.

The CDR3 DNA reads as TGTGCCAGCAGCCTAACAGGCCTGAACACTGAAGCTTTCTTT. This gives the protein CASSLTGLNTEAFF. V usage is TRBV5-4 and J usage is TRBJ1-1; tentatively, D is TRBD1 (5 bases). Trimming cost V 4 bases and J 0 bases, with 10 bases left between them. CDR1 is SGHNT, CDR2 YYREEE, per germline (reference sequence). This CDR3 has 14 residues.

The chain combines TRBV5-1 with TRBJ1-5; no reliable D call. Germline CDR1 SGHRS, CDR2 YFSETQ. Trimming left V 1 base short and J 4 bases short, with 6 bases between. This CDR3 spans 13 amino acids. The CDR3 loop reads CASSLSGNQPQHF. Here the CDR3 DNA reads TGCGCCAGCAGCTTGTCGGGGAATCAGCCCCAGCATTTT.

The chain employs TRBV7-9 and TRBJ1-5; a possible D gene is TRBD1 (5 bases). This CDR3 is built from 14 residues. V shed 2 bases and J shed 4 bases, with 9 bases lying between them. Germline V CDR1 and CDR2: SEHNR, FQNEAQ (reference sequence). CDR3 sequence reads: CASSLLGVNQPQHF. The CDR3 coding sequence is TGTGCCAGCAGCTTATTAGGGGTGAATCAGCCCCAGCATTTT.

This chain connects TRBV10-2 to TRBJ2-2, with a weak D call TRBD2 (5 bases). Per germline, CDR1 WSHSY and CDR2 SAAADI. The CDR3 is 14 amino acids. Between the trimmed V and J ends, which lost 8 bases and 3 bases, there was a span of 13 bases. The CDR3 nucleotides are TGCGCCAGCCGCCCGCGGGCGGACACCGGGGAGCTGTTTTTT. Translating gives CASRPRADTGELFF.

The CDR3 protein is CASSAGTGGWAEAFF. The CDR3 DNA is TGTGCCAGCTCGGCCGGGACAGGGGGCTGGGCTGAAGCTTTCTTT. The chain carries TRBV18 and TRBJ1-1; 12 bases are a match to TRBD1. This CDR3 has 15 amino acids. V dropped 6 bases and J dropped 6; count of bases not matched to a gene: 8. The V gene's germline CDR1 is KGHSH and CDR2 LQKENI.

The chain is built from TRBV3-1 (or the pseudogene TRBV3-2) and TRBJ1-5; D possibly corresponds to TRBD1 (5 bases). Germline V CDR1 and CDR2: LGHDT, YNNKEL (reference sequence). The CDR3 covers 13 residues. Trimming cost V 6 bases and J 3 bases, with 9 bases left between them. The CDR3 region has the DNA TGTGCCAGCAGTCGGGGGAACAATCAGCCCCAGCATTTT. It yields the protein CASSRGNNQPQHF.

The genes are TRBV7-9 and TRBJ1-1; D perhaps matches TRBD1 (5 bases). Trimming took off 0 bases at V and 1 base at J, with 9 bases between the two ends. Germline CDR1 reads SEHNR; CDR2 reads FQNEAQ (reference sequence). There are 15 residues in the CDR3. The CDR3: CASSLAGGRNTEAFF. The CDR3 bases are TGTGCCAGCAGCTTAGCGGGGGGGAGGAACACTGAAGCTTTCTTT.

This chain joins TRBV5-4 and TRBJ2-3, with a tentative D call TRBD1 (6 bases). V lost 5 bases, J lost 0 bases, and 13 bases lay in between. The CDR3 has 15 amino acids. Germline CDR1 reads SGHNT; CDR2 reads YYREEE (reference sequence). CDR3 region: CASRGHPTSTDTQYF. The CDR3 DNA sequence: TGTGCCAGCAGGGGACATCCCACTAGCACAGATACGCAGTATTTT.

This chain links TRBV30 with TRBJ2-1; 14 bases are shared with TRBD2. Germline loops: CDR1 GTSNPN, CDR2 SVGIG (reference sequence). The CDR3 loop spans 17 amino acids. V was clipped by 0 bases and J by 2 bases; unmatched bases: 3. The CDR3 DNA reads as TGTGCCTGGAGTGTACTGACTAGCGGGGGGGCCTACAATGAGCAGTTCTTC. Translating it yields CAWSVLTSGGAYNEQFF.

V and J are TRBV27 and TRBJ2-7, with 8 bases fitting TRBD2. J was trimmed by 4 bases and V by 3 bases; bases with no gene match: 8. From germline, CDR1 is MNHEY and CDR2 SMNVEV (reference sequence). The CDR3 extends over 15 amino acids. Written as DNA, the CDR3 is TGTGCCAGCAGTTTTGGGGTAGCGGGATCTTACGAGCAGTACTTC. This translates into CASSFGVAGSYEQYF.

Only a few counts were recorded for this clone. The chain has TRBV9 and TRBJ1-6; D uncertain. This CDR3 spans 15 amino acids. Trimming left V 4 bases short and J 8 bases short, with 16 bases between. CDR1 is SGDLS, CDR2 YYNGEE, per germline. The CDR3 DNA reads TGTGCCAGCAGCCCCCCGGGGAAGGTGGATTCACCCCTCCACTTT. Protein: CASSPPGKVDSPLHF.

This chain connects TRBV27 to TRBJ1-1; D unresolved. Per the germline V gene, CDR1 is MNHEY and CDR2 is SMNVEV (reference sequence). The V end was cut by 8 bases, the J end by 0 bases, with 13 bases between. The CDR3 consists of 14 residues. The CDR3 reads CASFGSYMNTEAFF. The CDR3 DNA sequence: TGTGCCAGCTTCGGGAGCTACATGAACACTGAAGCTTTCTTT.

The chain couples TRBV29-1 to TRBJ1-2; TRBD1 agrees at 7 bases. Germline V CDR1 and CDR2: SQVTM, ANQGSEA. The V and J ends lost 7 bases and 4 bases, in that order; junction bases with no gene match: 9. The CDR3 runs to 13 residues. In DNA form, the CDR3 reads TGCAGCGCACGACAGGGAAGGGGCTATGGCTACACCTTC. Amino acid sequence: CSARQGRGYGYTF. The full variable domain, its missing parts supplied by reference TRBV29-1 and TRBJ1-2, is SAVISQKPSRDICQRGTSLTIQCQVDSQVTMMFWYRQQPGQSLTLIATANQGSEATYESGFVIDKFPISRPNLTFSTLTVSNMSPEDSSIYLCSARQGRGYGYTFGSGTRLTVV.

The chain is built from TRBV9 and TRBJ1-6; no reliable D call. CDR1 SGDLS and CDR2 YYNGEE come from the germline V gene. Trimming removed 0 bases from V and 2 bases from J, with 6 bases in between. The CDR3 sequence is 15 residues long. The CDR3 protein is CASSVVGAYNSPLHF. CDR3 nucleotides: TGTGCCAGCAGCGTAGTAGGAGCCTATAATTCACCCCTCCACTTT.

This clone was picked up one time. The genes are TRBV19 and TRBJ1-4; D unresolved. From germline, CDR1 is LNHDA and CDR2 SQIVND (reference sequence). The CDR3 is 15 amino acids. V was pared by 5 bases and J by 7 bases, with 17 bases between. CDR3 nucleotide sequence: TGTGCCAGTAGTCCGAGGGAGGTTTTCGGTGAAAAACTGTTTTTT. This encodes CASSPREVFGEKLFF.

The gene calls are TRBV7-6 and TRBJ1-1; D might be TRBD1 (6 bases). The CDR3 runs to 16 residues. The V gene lost 1 base and the J gene lost 0 bases, with 12 bases spanning the gap. Germline CDR1 is SGHVS and CDR2 is FNYEAQ. The CDR3 region is CASSLDAGAVNTEAFF. In DNA, the CDR3 is TGTGCCAGCAGCTTAGATGCAGGGGCGGTGAACACTGAAGCTTTCTTT.

CDR3 amino acids: CASSQVFKFRGQRDYEQYF. DNA for the CDR3: TGCGCCAGCAGCCAAGTTTTTAAATTCAGGGGCCAGCGGGACTACGAGCAGTACTTC. V and J are TRBV4-1 and TRBJ2-7, with D maybe TRBD2 (7 bases). V was cut by 1 base and J by 3 bases, with 25 bases left in between. There are 19 residues in the CDR3. The germline CDR1 and CDR2 sequences are MGHRA and YSYEKL.

The chain combines TRBV5-5 with TRBJ2-3; D possibly corresponds to TRBD1 (5 bases). Germline CDR1 reads SGHKS; CDR2 reads YYEKEE (reference sequence). V was shortened by 0 bases and J by 4 bases, with 15 bases between the two germline ends. There are 16 residues in the CDR3. In DNA, the CDR3 is TGTGCCAGCAGCTTGGGACCGCGTGGGGCGGCAGATACGCAGTATTTT. It codes for CASSLGPRGAADTQYF.